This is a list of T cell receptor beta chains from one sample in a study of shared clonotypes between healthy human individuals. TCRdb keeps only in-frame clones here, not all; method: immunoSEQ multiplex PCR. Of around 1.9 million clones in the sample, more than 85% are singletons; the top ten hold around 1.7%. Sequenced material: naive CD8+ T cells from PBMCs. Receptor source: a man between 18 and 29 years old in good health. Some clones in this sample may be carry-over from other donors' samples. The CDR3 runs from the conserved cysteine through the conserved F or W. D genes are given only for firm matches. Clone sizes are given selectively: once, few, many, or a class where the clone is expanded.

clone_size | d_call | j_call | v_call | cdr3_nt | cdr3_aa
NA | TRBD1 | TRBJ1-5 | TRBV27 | TGTGCCAGCAGTCCGAACAGGGGACTCAATCAGCCCCAGCATTTT | CASSPNRGLNQPQHF
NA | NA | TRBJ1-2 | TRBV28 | TGTGCCAGCAGTTTCTCTTACAGCTTCTATGGCTACACCTTC | CASSFSYSFYGYTF
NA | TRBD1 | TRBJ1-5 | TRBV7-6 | TGTGCCAGCAGCTTGACAGGGAGCAATCAGCCCCAGCATTTT | CASSLTGSNQPQHF
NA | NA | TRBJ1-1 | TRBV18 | TGTGCCAGCTCACCGACGGGACTCATGAACACTGAAGCTTTCTTT | CASSPTGLMNTEAFF
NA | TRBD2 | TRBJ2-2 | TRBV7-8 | TGTGCCAGCAGCTTAAGACTAGCGGGAGGATCCGGGGAGCTGTTTTTT | CASSLRLAGGSGELFF
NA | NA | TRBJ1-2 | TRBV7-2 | TGTGCCAGCAGCTCCCCCCCTGTACTGAACTATGGCTACACCTTC | CASSSPPVLNYGYTF
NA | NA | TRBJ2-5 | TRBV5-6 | TGTGCCAGCAGCTTGGGGGCAGGGGCGTACCAAGAGACCCAGTACTTC | CASSLGAGAYQETQYF
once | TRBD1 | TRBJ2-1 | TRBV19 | TGTGCCAGTAACGACAGGGATGGGGATGAGCAGTTCTTC | CASNDRDGDEQFF
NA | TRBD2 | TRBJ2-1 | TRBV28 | TGTGCCAGCAGCCTTAGCGGGAGAGGGATGTACAATGAGCAGTTCTTC | CASSLSGRGMYNEQFF
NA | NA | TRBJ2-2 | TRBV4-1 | TGCGCCAGCAGCCAAGGGGAACGGACCGGGGAGCTGTTTTTT | CASSQGERTGELFF
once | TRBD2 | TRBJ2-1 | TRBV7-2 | TGTGCCAGCAGCGGACCTCTAGCGGGAATATCCTACAATGAGCAGTTCTTC | CASSGPLAGISYNEQFF
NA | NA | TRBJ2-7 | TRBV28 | TGTGCCAGCAGCCCCTTTGGGGCCTCCTACGAGCAGTACTTC | CASSPFGASYEQYF
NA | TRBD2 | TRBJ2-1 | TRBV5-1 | TGCGCCAGCAGCTTGAGGCCTAGCGGGAGGGCCCTATTCGATGAGCAGTTCTTC | CASSLRPSGRALFDEQFF
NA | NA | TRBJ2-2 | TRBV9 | TGTGCCAGCAGCGTAGAAGGGGGAGGCACCGGGGAGCTGTTTTTT | CASSVEGGGTGELFF
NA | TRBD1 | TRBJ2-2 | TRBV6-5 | TGTGCCAGCAGCCCAAACAGGGGGCTGAACGGGGAGCTGTTTTTT | CASSPNRGLNGELFF
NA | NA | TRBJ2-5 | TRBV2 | TGTGCCAGCAGTGAAGCGCTTTCAGGAACCCGTTACCAAGAGACCCAGTACTTC | CASSEALSGTRYQETQYF
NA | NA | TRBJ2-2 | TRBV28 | TGTGCCAGCATTCAAGCCGGGGAGCTGTTTTTT | CASIQAGELFF
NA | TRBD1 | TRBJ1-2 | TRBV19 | TGTGCCAGTAGTCCTAGGACAGGGCTGATTAGTCATGGCTACACCTTC | CASSPRTGLISHGYTF
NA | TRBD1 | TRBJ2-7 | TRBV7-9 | TGTGCCAGCAGCCGAGTGACAGGGGGAGGGGACGAGCAGTACTTC | CASSRVTGGGDEQYF
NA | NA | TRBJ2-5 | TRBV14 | TGTGCCAGCAGCCAAGATCTCCGCAGGGGAGGAGGAGAGACCCAGTACTTC | CASSQDLRRGGGETQYF
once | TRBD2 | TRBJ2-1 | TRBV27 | TGTGCCAGCAGTCCTAGCGGGAACAATGAGCAGTTCTTC | CASSPSGNNEQFF
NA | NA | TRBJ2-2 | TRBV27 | TGTGCCAGCAGTTTTATTGCGCGGTCCAGGGAAAAGGTGGCGAACACCGGGGAGCTGTTTTTT | CASSFIARSREKVANTGELFF
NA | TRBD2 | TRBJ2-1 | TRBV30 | TGTGCCTGGAGTGTGGTTAGCGGGACCGGCCAGAAACGCAATGAGCAGTTCTTC | CAWSVVSGTGQKRNEQFF
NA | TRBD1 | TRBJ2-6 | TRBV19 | TGTGCCAGTAGTCCCGGGACAGGGATAATCTCTGGGGCCAACGTCCTGACTTTC | CASSPGTGIISGANVLTF
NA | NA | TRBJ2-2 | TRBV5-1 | TGCGCCAGCAGCTTGGAGGACCCTTTTTCAAACACCGGGGAGCTGTTTTTT | CASSLEDPFSNTGELFF
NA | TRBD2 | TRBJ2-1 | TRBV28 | TGTGCCAGCACCAAGGGACTAGCGGGAGTCGTTGAGCAGTTCTTC | CASTKGLAGVVEQFF
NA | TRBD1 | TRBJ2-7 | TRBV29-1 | TGCAGCGTTCGATCTGGACAGGGGTCCTACGAGCAGTACTTC | CSVRSGQGSYEQYF
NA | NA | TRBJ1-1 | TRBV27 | TGTGCCAGCAAGGTAAGGGGTGCGGCTGAAGCTTTCTTT | CASKVRGAAEAFF
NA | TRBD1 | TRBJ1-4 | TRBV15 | TGTGCCACCAGCAGAAGGACAGGGAACTTTGAAAAACTGTTTTTT | CATSRRTGNFEKLFF
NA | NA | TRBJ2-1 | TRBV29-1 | TGCAGCCTAGGGCAACACTCCTACAATGAGCAGTTCTTC | CSLGQHSYNEQFF
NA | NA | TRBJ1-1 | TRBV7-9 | TGTGCCAGCAGCTTGTACAGGGACACTGAAGCTTTCTTT | CASSLYRDTEAFF
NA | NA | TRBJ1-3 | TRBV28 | TGTGCCAGCATGCCGGAAATCTCTGGAAACACCATATATTTT | CASMPEISGNTIYF
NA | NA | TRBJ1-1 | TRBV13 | TGTGCCAGCAGCTTTAACTACGACACTGAAGCTTTCTTT | CASSFNYDTEAFF
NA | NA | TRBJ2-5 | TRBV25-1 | TGTGCCAGCAGTGGTTTCCAAGAGACCCAGTACTTC | CASSGFQETQYF
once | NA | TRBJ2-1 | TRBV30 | TGTGCCTGGTCTGGTTGGTCCGGCAGTGAGCAGTTCTTC | CAWSGWSGSEQFF
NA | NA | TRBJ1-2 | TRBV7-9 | TGTGCCAGCAGCTTAGGGTGGATGGGCTATGGCTACACCTTC | CASSLGWMGYGYTF
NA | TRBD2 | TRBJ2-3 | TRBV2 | TGTGCCAGCCAACAGGCTAGCGGGAGAACTTCTAGCACAGATACGCAGTATTTT | CASQQASGRTSSTDTQYF
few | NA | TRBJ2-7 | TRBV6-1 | TGTGCCAGCAGTGAGGGCTACGAGCAGTACTTC | CASSEGYEQYF